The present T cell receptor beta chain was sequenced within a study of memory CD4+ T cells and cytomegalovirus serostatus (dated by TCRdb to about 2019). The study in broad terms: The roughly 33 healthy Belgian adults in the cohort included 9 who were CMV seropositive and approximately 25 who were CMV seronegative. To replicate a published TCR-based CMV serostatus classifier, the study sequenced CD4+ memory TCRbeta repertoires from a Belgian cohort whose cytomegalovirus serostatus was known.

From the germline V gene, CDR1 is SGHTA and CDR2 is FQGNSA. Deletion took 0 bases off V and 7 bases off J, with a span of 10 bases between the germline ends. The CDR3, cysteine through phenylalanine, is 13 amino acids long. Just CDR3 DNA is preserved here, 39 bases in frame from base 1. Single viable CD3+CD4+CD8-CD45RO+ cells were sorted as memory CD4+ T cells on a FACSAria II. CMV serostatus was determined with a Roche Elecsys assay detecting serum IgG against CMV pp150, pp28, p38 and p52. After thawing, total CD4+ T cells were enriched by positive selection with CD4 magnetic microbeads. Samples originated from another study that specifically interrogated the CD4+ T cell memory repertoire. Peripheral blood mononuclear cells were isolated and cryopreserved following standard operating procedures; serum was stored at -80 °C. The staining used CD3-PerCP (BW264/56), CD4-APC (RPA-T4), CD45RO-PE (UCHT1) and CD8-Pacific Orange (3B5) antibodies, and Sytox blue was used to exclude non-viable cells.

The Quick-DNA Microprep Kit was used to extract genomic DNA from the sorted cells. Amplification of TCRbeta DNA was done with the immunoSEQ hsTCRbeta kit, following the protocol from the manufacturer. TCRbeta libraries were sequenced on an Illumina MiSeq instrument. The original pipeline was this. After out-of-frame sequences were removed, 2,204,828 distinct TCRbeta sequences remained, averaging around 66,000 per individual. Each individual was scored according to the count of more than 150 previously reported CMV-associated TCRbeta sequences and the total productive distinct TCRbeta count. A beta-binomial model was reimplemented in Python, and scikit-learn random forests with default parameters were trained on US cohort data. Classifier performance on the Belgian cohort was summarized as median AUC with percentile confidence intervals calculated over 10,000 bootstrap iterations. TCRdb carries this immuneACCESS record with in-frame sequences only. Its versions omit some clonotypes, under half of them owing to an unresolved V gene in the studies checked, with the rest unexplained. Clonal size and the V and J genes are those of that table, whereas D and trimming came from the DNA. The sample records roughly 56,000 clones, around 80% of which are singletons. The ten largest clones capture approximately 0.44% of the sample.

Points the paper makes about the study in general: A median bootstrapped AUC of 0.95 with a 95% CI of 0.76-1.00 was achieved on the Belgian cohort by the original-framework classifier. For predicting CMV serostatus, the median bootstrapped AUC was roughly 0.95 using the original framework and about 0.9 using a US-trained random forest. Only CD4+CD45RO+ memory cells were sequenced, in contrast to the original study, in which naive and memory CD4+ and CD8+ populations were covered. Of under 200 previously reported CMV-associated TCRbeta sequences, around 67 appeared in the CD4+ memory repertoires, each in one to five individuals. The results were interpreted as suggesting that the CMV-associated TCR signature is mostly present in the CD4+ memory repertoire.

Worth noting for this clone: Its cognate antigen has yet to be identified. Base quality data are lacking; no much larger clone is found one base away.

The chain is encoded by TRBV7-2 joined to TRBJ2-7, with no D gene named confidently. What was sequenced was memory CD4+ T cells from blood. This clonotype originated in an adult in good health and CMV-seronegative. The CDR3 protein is CASSLAVYKEQYF. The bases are TGTGCCAGCAGCTTAGCGGTATACAAGGAGCAGTACTTC.